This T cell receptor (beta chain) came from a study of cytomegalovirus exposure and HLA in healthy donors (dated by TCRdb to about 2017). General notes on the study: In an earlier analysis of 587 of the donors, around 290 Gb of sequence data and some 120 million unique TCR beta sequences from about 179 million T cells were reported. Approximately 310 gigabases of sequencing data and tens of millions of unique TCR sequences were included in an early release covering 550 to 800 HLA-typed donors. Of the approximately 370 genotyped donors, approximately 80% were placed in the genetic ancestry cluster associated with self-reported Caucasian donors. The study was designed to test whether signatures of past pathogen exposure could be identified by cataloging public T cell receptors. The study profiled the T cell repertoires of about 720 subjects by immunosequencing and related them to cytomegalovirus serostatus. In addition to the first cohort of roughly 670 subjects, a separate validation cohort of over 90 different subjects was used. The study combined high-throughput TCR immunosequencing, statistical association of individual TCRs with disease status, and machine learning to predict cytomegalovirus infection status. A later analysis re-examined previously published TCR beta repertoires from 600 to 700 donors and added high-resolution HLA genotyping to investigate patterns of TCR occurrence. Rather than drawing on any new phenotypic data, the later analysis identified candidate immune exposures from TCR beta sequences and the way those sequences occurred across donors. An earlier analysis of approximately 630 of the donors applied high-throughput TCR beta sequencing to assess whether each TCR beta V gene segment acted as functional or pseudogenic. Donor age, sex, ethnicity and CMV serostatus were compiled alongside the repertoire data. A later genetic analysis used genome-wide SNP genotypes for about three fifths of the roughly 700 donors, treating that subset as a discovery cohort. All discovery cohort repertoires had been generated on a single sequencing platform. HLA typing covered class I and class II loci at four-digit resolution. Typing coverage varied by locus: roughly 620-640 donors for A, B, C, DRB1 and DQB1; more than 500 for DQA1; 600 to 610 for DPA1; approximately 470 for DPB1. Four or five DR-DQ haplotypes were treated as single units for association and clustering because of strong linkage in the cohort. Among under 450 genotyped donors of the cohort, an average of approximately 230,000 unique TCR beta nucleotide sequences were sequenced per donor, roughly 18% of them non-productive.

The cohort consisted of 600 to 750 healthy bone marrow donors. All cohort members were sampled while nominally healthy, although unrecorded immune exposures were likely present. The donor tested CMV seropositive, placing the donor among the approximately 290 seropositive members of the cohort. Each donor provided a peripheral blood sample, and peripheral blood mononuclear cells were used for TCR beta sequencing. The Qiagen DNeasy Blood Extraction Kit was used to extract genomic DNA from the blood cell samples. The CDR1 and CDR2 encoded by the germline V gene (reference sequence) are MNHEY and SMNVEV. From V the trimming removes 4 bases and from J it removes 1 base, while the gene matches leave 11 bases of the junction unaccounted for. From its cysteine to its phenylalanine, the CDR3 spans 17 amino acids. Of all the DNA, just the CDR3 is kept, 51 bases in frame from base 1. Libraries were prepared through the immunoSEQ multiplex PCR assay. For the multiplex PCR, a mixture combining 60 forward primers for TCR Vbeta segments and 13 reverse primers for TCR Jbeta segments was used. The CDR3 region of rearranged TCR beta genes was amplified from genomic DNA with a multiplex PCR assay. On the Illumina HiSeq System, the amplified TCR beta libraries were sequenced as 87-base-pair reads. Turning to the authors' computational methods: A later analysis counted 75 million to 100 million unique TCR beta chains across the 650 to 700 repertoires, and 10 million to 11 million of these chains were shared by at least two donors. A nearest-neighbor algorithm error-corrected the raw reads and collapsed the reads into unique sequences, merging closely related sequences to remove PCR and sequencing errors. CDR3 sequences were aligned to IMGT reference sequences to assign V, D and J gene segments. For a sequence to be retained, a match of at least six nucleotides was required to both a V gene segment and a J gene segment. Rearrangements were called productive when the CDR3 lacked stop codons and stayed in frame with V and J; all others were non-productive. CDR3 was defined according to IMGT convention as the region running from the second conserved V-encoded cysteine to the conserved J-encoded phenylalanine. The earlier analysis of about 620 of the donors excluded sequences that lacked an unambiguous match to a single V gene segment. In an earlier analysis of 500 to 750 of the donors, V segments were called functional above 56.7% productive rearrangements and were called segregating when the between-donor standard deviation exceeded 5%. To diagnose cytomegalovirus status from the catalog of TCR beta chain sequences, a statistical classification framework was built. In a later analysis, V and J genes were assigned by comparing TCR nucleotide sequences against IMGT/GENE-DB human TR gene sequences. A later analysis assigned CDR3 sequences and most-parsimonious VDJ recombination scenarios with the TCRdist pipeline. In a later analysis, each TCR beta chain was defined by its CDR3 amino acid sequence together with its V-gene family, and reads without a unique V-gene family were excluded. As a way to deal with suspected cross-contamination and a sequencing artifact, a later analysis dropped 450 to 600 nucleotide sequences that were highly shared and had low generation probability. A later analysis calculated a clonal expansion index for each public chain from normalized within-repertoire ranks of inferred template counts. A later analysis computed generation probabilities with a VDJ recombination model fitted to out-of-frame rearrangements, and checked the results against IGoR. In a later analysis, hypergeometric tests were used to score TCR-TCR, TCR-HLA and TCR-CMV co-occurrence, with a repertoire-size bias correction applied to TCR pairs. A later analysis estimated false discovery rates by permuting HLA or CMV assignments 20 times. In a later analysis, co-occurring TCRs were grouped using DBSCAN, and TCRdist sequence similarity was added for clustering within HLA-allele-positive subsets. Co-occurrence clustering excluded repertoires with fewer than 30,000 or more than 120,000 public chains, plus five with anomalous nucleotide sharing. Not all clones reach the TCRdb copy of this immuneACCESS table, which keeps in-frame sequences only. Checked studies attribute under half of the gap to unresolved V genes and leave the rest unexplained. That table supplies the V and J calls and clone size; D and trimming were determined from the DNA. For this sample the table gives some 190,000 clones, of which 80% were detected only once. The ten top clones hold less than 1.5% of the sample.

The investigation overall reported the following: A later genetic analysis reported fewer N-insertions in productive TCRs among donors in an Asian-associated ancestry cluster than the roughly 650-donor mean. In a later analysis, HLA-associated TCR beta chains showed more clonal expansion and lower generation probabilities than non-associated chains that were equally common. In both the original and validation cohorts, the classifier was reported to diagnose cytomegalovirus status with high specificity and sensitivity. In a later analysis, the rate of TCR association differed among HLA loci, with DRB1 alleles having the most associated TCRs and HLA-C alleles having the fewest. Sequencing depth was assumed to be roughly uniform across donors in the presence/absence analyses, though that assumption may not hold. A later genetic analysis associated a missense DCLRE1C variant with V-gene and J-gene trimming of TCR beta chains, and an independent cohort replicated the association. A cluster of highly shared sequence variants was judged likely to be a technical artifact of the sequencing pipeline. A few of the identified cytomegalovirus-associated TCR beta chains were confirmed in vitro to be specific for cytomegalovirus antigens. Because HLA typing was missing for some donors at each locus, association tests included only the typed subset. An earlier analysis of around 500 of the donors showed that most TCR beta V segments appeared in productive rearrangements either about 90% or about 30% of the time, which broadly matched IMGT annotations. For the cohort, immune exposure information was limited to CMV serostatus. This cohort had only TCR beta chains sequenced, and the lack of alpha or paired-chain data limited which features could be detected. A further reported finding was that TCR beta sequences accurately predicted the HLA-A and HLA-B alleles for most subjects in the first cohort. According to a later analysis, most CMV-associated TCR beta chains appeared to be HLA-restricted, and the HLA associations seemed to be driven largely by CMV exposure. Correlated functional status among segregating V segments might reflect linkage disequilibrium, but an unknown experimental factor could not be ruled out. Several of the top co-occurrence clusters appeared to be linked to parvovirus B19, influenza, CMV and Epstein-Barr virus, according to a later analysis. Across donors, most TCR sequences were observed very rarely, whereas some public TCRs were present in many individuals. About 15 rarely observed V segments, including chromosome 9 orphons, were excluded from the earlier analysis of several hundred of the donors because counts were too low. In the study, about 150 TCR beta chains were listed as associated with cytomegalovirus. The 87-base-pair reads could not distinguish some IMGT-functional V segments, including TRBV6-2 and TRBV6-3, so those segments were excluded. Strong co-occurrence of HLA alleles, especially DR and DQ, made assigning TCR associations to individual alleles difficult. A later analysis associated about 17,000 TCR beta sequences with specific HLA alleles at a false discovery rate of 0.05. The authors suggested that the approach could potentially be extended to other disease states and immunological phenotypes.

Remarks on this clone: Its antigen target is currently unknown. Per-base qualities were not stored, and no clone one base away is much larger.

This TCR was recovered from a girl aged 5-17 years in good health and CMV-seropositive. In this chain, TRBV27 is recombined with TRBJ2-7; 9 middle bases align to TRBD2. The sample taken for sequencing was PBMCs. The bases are TGTGCCAGCAGTTATGGGGTTTTAGCGGGAGCGTCCTACGAGCAGTACTTC. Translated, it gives CASSYGVLAGASYEQYF.